This TCR beta chain was documented in a study of shared clonotypes between healthy human individuals. Study-wide context: Per donor, three plates held CD4 naive cells, three held CD4 memory, two held CD8 naive and one held CD8 memory.

The germline V gene has CDR1 KGHSH and CDR2 LQKENI. V lost 3 bases and J 0 bases, leaving 6 bases between the germline ends. This CDR3 region has 14 residues. Clones were sequenced by immunoSEQ multiplex PCR, and TCRdb holds only the in-frame ones, with some missing. This table holds around 1.1 million clones, around three quarters found once. Sequences were obtained from memory CD4+ T cells from PBMCs. Subset in this sample: CD45RA-negative fraction. The chain is built from TRBV18 and TRBJ1-3, with unresolved D. The receptor was isolated from a man younger than 35 in good health. Some clones in this sample may be carry-over from other donors' samples. The CDR3 here is CASSPSTSGNTIYF. CDR3 sequence (DNA): TGTGCCAGCTCACCGTCAACCTCTGGAAACACCATATATTTT.